The rows below give T cell receptor beta chains drawn from one sample of a study of T-cell memory formation after mild COVID-19. MiXCR, applied by TCRdb to the 5' RACE reads, yields one record per CDR3 protein. The data show 92,000 or so distinct CDR3 sequences, with less than 15% seen just once and 25% to 35% held by the top ten. The sample comprised PBMCs or a T cell subset sorted from them (not recorded which). The origin of the receptors is an adult woman who had mild COVID-19 (a few samples of this study predate the infection). Cell type and time point are not known. CDR3s include the opening cysteine and the closing phenylalanine or tryptophan. Some rows mark clone size as missing; the rest say once, few, many or name a class of expanded clone.

v_call: TRBV6-6
clone_size: few
cdr3_aa: CASSYTDTDTQYF

v_call: TRBV11-2
clone_size: few
cdr3_aa: CASSLPDTEAFF

v_call: TRBV20-1
clone_size: many
cdr3_aa: CSASNRRDTQYF

v_call: TRBV6-5
clone_size: .
cdr3_aa: CASRLTGAGQETQYF

v_call: TRBV2
clone_size: .
cdr3_aa: CASSGRRVTSGSKNEQFF

v_call: TRBV18
clone_size: few
cdr3_aa: CASSPPVAGAHEQFF

v_call: TRBV3-1
clone_size: many
cdr3_aa: CASSLSNEQFF

v_call: TRBV20-1
clone_size: .
cdr3_aa: CSARVEGFEQYF

v_call: TRBV2
clone_size: few
cdr3_aa: CASTPPGQRTYNEQFF

v_call: TRBV9
clone_size: .
cdr3_aa: CASSNVGVSGSSYNEQFF

v_call: TRBV11-2
clone_size: .
cdr3_aa: CASSLVRLDEQYF

v_call: TRBV2
clone_size: .
cdr3_aa: CASAMGQGALISYEQYF

v_call: TRBV5-6
clone_size: .
cdr3_aa: CASSFGQGLYEQYF

v_call: TRBV6-2/TRBV6-3
clone_size: .
cdr3_aa: CASSYPPGLAGALSSYNEQFF

v_call: TRBV5-6
clone_size: .
cdr3_aa: CASSLGTGSFYGYTF

v_call: TRBV7-9
clone_size: few
cdr3_aa: CASSHTGARVGEQYF

v_call: TRBV12-3/TRBV12-4
clone_size: .
cdr3_aa: CASSPSGRQSLSYEQYF

v_call: TRBV2
clone_size: few
cdr3_aa: CASSVGLAGGQNTDTQYF

v_call: TRBV7-9
clone_size: few
cdr3_aa: CASSSNLLGQYF

v_call: TRBV7-2
clone_size: .
cdr3_aa: CASSLIWPADEQFF

v_call: TRBV11-2
clone_size: .
cdr3_aa: CASSLGYRGGNQPQHF

v_call: TRBV6-2/TRBV6-3
clone_size: few
cdr3_aa: CASTKGPYSDEQFF

v_call: TRBV11-3
clone_size: .
cdr3_aa: CASSPRNTGELFF

v_call: TRBV9
clone_size: few
cdr3_aa: CASSDSSGRGDNEQFF

v_call: TRBV24-1
clone_size: .
cdr3_aa: CATSSVNTGELFF

v_call: TRBV20-1
clone_size: .
cdr3_aa: CSANEKGGSSYNEQFF

v_call: TRBV20-1
clone_size: .
cdr3_aa: CSWTSGLSSYNEQFF

v_call: TRBV2
clone_size: .
cdr3_aa: CASRQASALNYGYTF

v_call: TRBV5-1
clone_size: .
cdr3_aa: CASSPDPSGRSYEQFF

v_call: TRBV2
clone_size: .
cdr3_aa: CASSWTGGSTDTQYF